The source of this TCR beta chain is a study of beta chain features in type 1 diabetes. About this clone: Its antigen is currently unknown.

Germline CDR1 and CDR2: KGHSH and LQKENI. V lost 1 base, J lost 2 bases, and 9 bases lay in between. This CDR3 has 14 amino acids. The study reverse transcribed the entire isolated RNA, so it sequenced expressed TCRB transcripts. This table comes from immunoSEQ multiplex PCR, and its TCRdb copy is limited to in-frame clones, with some not included. There are under 150,000 clones in the sample; 17% occur only once, and roughly 2.6% lies in the top ten. Study observations and caveats: Moderate yet significant TCRB CDR3 shortening was seen in Type 1 diabetes patients in all four CD4+ subsets.

The rearrangement joins TRBV18 to TRBJ2-7, with D perhaps matching TRBD1 (7 bases). The sequencing input was central memory CD4+ T cells from blood. This receptor was identified in a man aged 18 to 30 with type 1 diabetes. Written as DNA, the CDR3 is TGTGCCAGCTCACCACGCAGGGGGGCCTACGAGCAGTACTTC. This codes for CASSPRRGAYEQYF.